This T cell receptor (beta chain) was profiled in a study of blood T cell repertoires in COVID-19. The data were produced by immunoSEQ multiplex PCR, yet TCRdb's version contains in-frame clones alone and is incomplete. This sample yields roughly 130,000 clones, of which 70% to 90% are seen a single time; approximately 3.3% belongs to the top ten. The CDR3 runs 14 residues. Germline values: CDR1 MNHEY, CDR2 SVGAGI. Deletions cut 6 bases from V and 5 bases from J, with 16 bases between. This TCR came from a woman in her sixties or seventies with acute or convalescent COVID-19. The sample was peripheral blood. This chain uses TRBV6-5 with TRBJ1-1, with D perhaps TRBD1 (6 bases). The CDR3 DNA follows: TGTGCCAGCAGACTCATAACAGGGCGGACTGAAGCTTTCTTT. It specifies CASRLITGRTEAFF.